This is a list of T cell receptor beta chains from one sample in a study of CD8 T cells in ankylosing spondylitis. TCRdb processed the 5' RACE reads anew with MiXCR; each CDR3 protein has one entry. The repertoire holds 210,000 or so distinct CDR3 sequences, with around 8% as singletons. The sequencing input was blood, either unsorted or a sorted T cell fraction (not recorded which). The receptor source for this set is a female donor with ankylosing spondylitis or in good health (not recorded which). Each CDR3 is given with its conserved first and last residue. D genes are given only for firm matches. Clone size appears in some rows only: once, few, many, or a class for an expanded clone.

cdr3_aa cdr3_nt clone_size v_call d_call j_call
CSASPTSGRAAEQYF TGCAGTGCTAGCCCGACTAGCGGGAGGGCCGCTGAGCAGTACTTC many TRBV20-1 TRBD2 TRBJ2-7
CSAGTNTGELFF TGCAGCGCCGGGACCAACACCGGGGAGCTGTTTTTT many TRBV29-1 - TRBJ2-2
CATSRDRAIYEQYF TGTGCCACCAGCAGGGACAGAGCCATCTACGAGCAGTACTTC many TRBV15 - TRBJ2-7
CASSWGQGNEQYF TGCGCCAGCAGCTGGGGACAGGGAAACGAGCAGTACTTC few TRBV5-1 TRBD1 TRBJ2-7
CASSSSAGGEGSGYTF TGTGCCAGCAGTTCTTCCGCCGGCGGGGAAGGTAGCGGCTACACCTTC many TRBV12-3/TRBV12-4 - TRBJ1-2
CASSPRTGMGNQPQHF TGTGCCAGCAGCCCTCGTACGGGTATGGGCAATCAGCCCCAGCATTTT many TRBV7-2 - TRBJ1-5
CSARGDGEAFF TGCAGTGCTAGAGGGGACGGTGAAGCTTTCTTT many TRBV20-1 - TRBJ1-1
CASSDREDTEAFF TGTGCCAGCAGTGACAGGGAGGACACTGAAGCTTTCTTT many TRBV12-3/TRBV12-4 TRBD1 TRBJ1-1
CIVLLAGGETQYF TGCATCGTACTCCTAGCGGGTGGAGAGACCCAGTACTTC many TRBV20-1 TRBD2 TRBJ2-5
CASSRGLAGNEQFF TGTGCCAGCAGCCGGGGACTAGCGGGCAATGAGCAGTTCTTC many TRBV6-2/TRBV6-3 TRBD2 TRBJ2-1
CAISLTTNEQFF TGTGCCATCAGTTTGACTACGAATGAGCAGTTCTTC many TRBV10-3 - TRBJ2-1
CASSPLAFTDTQYF TGTGCCAGCAGTCCTCTAGCGTTTACAGATACGCAGTATTTT - TRBV27 - TRBJ2-3
CASSPMDNEGYTF TGTGCCAGCAGCCCCATGGACAATGAAGGCTACACCTTC many TRBV12-3/TRBV12-4 - TRBJ1-2
CASRGPPHPLGGQYF TGTGCCAGCAGGGGCCCCCCACACCCCTTAGGGGGCCAGTACTTC many TRBV2 - TRBJ2-5
CASSSRHRDTQYF TGTGCCAGCAGCTCCCGACACCGGGATACGCAGTATTTT - TRBV7-9 - TRBJ2-3
CASSIGVANTGELFF TGCGCCAGCTCTATCGGGGTCGCGAACACCGGGGAGCTGTTTTTT - TRBV5-1 - TRBJ2-2
CASSVAAGHEQFF TGTGCCAGCAGCGTAGCGGCGGGCCATGAGCAGTTCTTC many TRBV9 - TRBJ2-1
CASSFSGSSQPQHF TGTGCCAGCAGTTTCTCAGGCAGTTCTCAGCCCCAGCATTTT many TRBV6-2/TRBV6-3 - TRBJ1-5
CAYSRDSLYNEQFF TGTGCCTACTCACGGGACAGCTTATACAATGAGCAGTTCTTC many TRBV30 TRBD1 TRBJ2-1
CASSQDGRGGYEQYF TGTGCCAGCAGCCAAGACGGCAGGGGGGGTTACGAGCAGTACTTC many TRBV4-2 - TRBJ2-7
CASSLVAQGGEQFF TGTGCCAGCAGCTTAGTGGCCCAGGGCGGTGAGCAGTTCTTC many TRBV7-2 - TRBJ2-1
CAIGGTGSNQPQHF TGTGCCATCGGAGGGACAGGTAGCAATCAGCCCCAGCATTTT many TRBV10-3 TRBD1 TRBJ1-5
CASSYSPGGSGNTIYF TGTGCCAGCAGTTACTCCCCAGGGGGCTCTGGAAACACCATATATTTT many TRBV6-6 TRBD1 TRBJ1-3
CASSPMAQVNTEAFF TGTGCCAGCTCACCAATGGCGCAGGTGAACACTGAAGCTTTCTTT many TRBV18 - TRBJ1-1
CASSLNRVSGNTIYF TGTGCCAGCAGTTTGAACAGGGTCTCTGGAAACACCATATATTTT many TRBV12-3/TRBV12-4 - TRBJ1-3
CASSLNAGAAGYEQYF TGTGCCAGCAGCCTAAATGCGGGGGCGGCGGGGTACGAGCAGTACTTC many TRBV7-6 - TRBJ2-7
CSARGGSGSYETQYF TGCAGTGCTAGAGGAGGCAGCGGGAGTTATGAGACCCAGTACTTC many TRBV20-1 TRBD2 TRBJ2-5
CASSTGTSRLSYNEQFF TGTGCCAGCAGTACCGGGACTAGCCGACTCTCCTACAATGAGCAGTTCTTC many TRBV7-2 TRBD2 TRBJ2-1
CASRPYLTGNTIYF TGTGCCAGCAGGCCTTATTTGACTGGAAACACCATATATTTT - TRBV6-2/TRBV6-3 - TRBJ1-3
CASSPVAVGELFF TGTGCCAGCAGCCCCGTGGCCGTCGGGGAGCTGTTTTTT many TRBV7-9 - TRBJ2-2
CASSQDRGGTQYF TGTGCCAGCAGCCAAGATCGGGGTGGGACCCAGTACTTC many TRBV3-1 - TRBJ2-5
CATSDSRGGSYGYTF TGTGCCACCAGTGACTCAAGGGGGGGTAGCTATGGCTACACCTTC many TRBV24-1 - TRBJ1-2
CASSSTSGSYEQFF TGTGCCAGCAGCTCTACTAGCGGGAGCTATGAGCAGTTCTTC many TRBV7-2 TRBD2 TRBJ2-1
CASTRQGPLTEAFF TGTGCCAGCACCCGACAGGGCCCCCTCACTGAAGCTTTCTTT many TRBV5-5 TRBD1 TRBJ1-1
CASSSSGRKSYEQYF TGTGCCAGCAGCTCGTCGGGACGTAAATCCTACGAGCAGTACTTC few TRBV7-9 - TRBJ2-7
CASSFVAGGNNEQFF TGTGCCAGTAGCTTCGTAGCGGGAGGGAACAATGAGCAGTTCTTC - TRBV13 TRBD2 TRBJ2-1
CASSIDRGAEAFF TGTGCCAGCAGTATTGACAGGGGCGCTGAAGCTTTCTTT many TRBV28 TRBD1 TRBJ1-1
CASSAEGARVTEAFF TGTGCCAGCAGTGCGGAGGGGGCGCGTGTCACTGAAGCTTTCTTT many TRBV6-4 TRBD1 TRBJ1-1
CASSWRDRSTDTQYF TGTGCCAGTAGCTGGCGGGACAGATCTACAGATACGCAGTATTTT - TRBV19 - TRBJ2-3
CASSATGAYEQYF TGTGCCAGCAGTGCGACGGGAGCATACGAGCAGTACTTC many TRBV25-1 - TRBJ2-7
CASSPTGTEPNEQYF TGCGCCAGCAGCCCAACCGGGACAGAGCCTAACGAGCAGTACTTC - TRBV4-3 TRBD1 TRBJ2-7
CASSPGARARDSNQPQHF TGTGCCAGCTCACCTGGGGCCAGGGCTCGGGATAGCAATCAGCCCCAGCATTTT few TRBV18 - TRBJ1-5
CASSEASGRGSYEQYF TGTGCCAGCAGCGAAGCCAGCGGGAGGGGATCCTACGAGCAGTACTTC few TRBV7-2 TRBD2 TRBJ2-7
CCARVRPGTGVYYEQYF TGCTGTGCTAGAGTCAGACCCGGGACAGGGGTCTACTACGAGCAGTACTTC - TRBV20-1 TRBD1 TRBJ2-7
CASSQGLPAETQYF TGTGCCAGCAGCCAGGGACTCCCAGCTGAGACCCAGTACTTC many TRBV7-9 - TRBJ2-5
CAISGGTPRSYGYTF TGTGCCATCAGTGGGGGGACTCCACGGTCCTATGGCTACACCTTC - TRBV10-3 - TRBJ1-2
CASSFPARGKVAGRNEQFF TGTGCCAGCAGTTTCCCCGCCAGGGGGAAGGTAGCGGGACGCAATGAGCAGTTCTTC many TRBV28 - TRBJ2-1
CASRTGRWGYTF TGTGCCAGCAGGACAGGACGTTGGGGCTACACCTTC many TRBV28 - TRBJ1-2
CASSYYGGGQNIQYF TGTGCCAGCAGTTATTACGGCGGAGGCCAAAACATTCAGTACTTC many TRBV6-5 - TRBJ2-4
CASSPTASNQPQHF TGTGCCAGCTCACCCACGGCGAGCAATCAGCCCCAGCATTTT - TRBV18 - TRBJ1-5
CSVDGGANYGYTF TGCAGCGTCGACGGGGGAGCTAACTATGGCTACACCTTC many TRBV29-1 - TRBJ1-2
CASSLARTGISYEQYF TGTGCCAGCAGCTTAGCCAGGACAGGGATTTCCTACGAGCAGTACTTC few TRBV7-2 TRBD1 TRBJ2-7
CSARPVEGGGELFF TGCAGTGCTAGACCCGTGGAGGGTGGCGGGGAGCTGTTTTTT many TRBV20-1 - TRBJ2-2
CASSVLGTPSYNEQFF TGTGCCAGCAGCGTACTCGGGACTCCCTCCTACAATGAGCAGTTCTTC many TRBV11-2 - TRBJ2-1